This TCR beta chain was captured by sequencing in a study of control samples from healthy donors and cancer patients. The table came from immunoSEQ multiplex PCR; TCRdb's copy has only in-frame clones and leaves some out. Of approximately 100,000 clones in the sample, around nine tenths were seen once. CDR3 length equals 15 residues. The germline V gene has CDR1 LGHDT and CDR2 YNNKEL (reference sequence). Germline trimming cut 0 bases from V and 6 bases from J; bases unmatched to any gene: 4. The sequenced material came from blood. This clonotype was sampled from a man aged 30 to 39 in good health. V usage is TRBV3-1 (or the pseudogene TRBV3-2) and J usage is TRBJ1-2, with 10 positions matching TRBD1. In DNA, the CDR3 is TGTGCCAGCAGCCAAGATAGGGGACAGGGGAATGGCTACACCTTC. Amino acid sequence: CASSQDRGQGNGYTF.